Listed here is a single T cell receptor (beta chain). This clone was observed once. Its recognized antigen is unknown. No clone much larger than this one lies a single base away; base qualities are absent. This sample is part of a study of vaccination effects on CD4 cells after COVID-19 (dated by TCRdb to between 2020 and 2023). Background for the entire study: Each participant got two doses of an mRNA SARS-CoV-2 vaccine, either BNT162b2 or mRNA-1273. The study compared SARS-CoV-2 spike-specific CD4+ TCR repertoires before and after mRNA vaccination in COVID-19 convalescent patients and infection-naive vaccine recipients. The full study included roughly 11 COVID-19 convalescent patients and a few SARS-CoV-2-naive healthy vaccine recipients. In the study, cultures from other donors were sequenced using the Oncomine TCR Beta short-read assay on an Illumina iSeq 100.

Libraries came from the immunoSEQ multiplex PCR assay. DNA from the cultured, isolated CD4+ T cells was subjected to TCR beta CDR3 sequencing. In the source study's methods: Non-productive TCR sequences were discarded, and reads were trimmed to the CDR3 region, with only CDR3s of 7 or more amino acids retained. The MANAFEST web app was used to pick out antigen-specific clonotypes by comparing their expansion in peptide wells with that in reference cultures. To count as positive, a clone had to show expansion at FDR<0.05 compared with the reference and with all other wells, an odds ratio above 5, and a frequency above 0.1% in two replicate wells. Clonotypes significantly expanded in SARS-CoV-2 spike wells and in at least one common cold coronavirus spike condition were defined as cross-reactive. Using the stringdist R package, CDR3 similarity was measured by Levenshtein distance, and unrooted trees were constructed with ape in R 3.6.1. The source is immuneACCESS, and TCRdb retained only in-frame sequences with V and J called. Part of the clones is not carried over; for the studies checked, unresolved V genes explain less than half of this, and the remainder is unexplained. V and J calls plus clone size are reproduced from that table; the DNA served to infer D and trimming. In this sample the table shows over 25,000 clones, roughly 73% of which occur a single time. Roughly 22% of the sample belongs to the ten largest clones.

To identify antigen-specific CD4+ T cell clonotypes by their expansion, the ViraFEST assay first stimulated PBMC with viral peptide pools and then applied TCR sequencing. After roughly 11 days of culture, CD4+ T cells were isolated with the EasySep CD4+ T cell isolation kit. Negative nucleocapsid antibody results before and after vaccination confirmed that the healthy vaccine recipients had no prior SARS-CoV-2 infection. Each well held roughly 2 million PBMC cultured in IMDM containing roughly 5% human AB serum, approximately 10 IU/ml IL-2 and gentamicin, along with 8 to 10 ug/ml peptides. On days 3 and 7, half of the culture medium was replaced with fresh IL-2-containing medium. Unless noted otherwise, every peptide stimulation condition was grown in triplicate wells. PBMC were separated from whole blood using Ficoll-Paque Plus gradient centrifugation and were then either cryopreserved at -140C or used fresh. The overlapping peptide pools covered the spike proteins of SARS-CoV-2 as well as those of the common cold coronaviruses HCoV-NL63, HCoV-OC43 and HCoV-229E. The QIAamp micro DNA kit was used to extract genomic DNA from the cultured CD4+ T cells.

The CDR3 has 13 amino acids, counting the end cysteine and phenylalanine. The only DNA kept is the CDR3, 39 bases in frame from the first base. Trimming at the junction amounts to 4 bases on V and 10 bases on J, and the germline ends lie 14 bases apart. The germline V gene (reference sequence) gives CDR1 as GTSNPN and CDR2 as SVGIG. The study at large found these results: Among healthy vaccine recipients, nearly all vaccine-induced clones were SARS-CoV-2 mono-reactive, and only 1 of 255 was cross-reactive with common cold coronaviruses. At late post-vaccination timepoints, both infection-induced and vaccine-induced clones showed marked clonal contraction, consistent with waning T cell responses. Limitations of the study were the small number of convalescent patients and the absence of early post-infection timepoints.

This specimen was CD4+ T cells from PBMCs cultured with HCoV-NL63 spike peptides, taken before COVID-19 vaccination. The cell subset or site label, read with the paper, signifies: HCoV-NL63 spike overlapping peptide pool stimulation. This receptor chain uses TRBV30 and TRBJ1-6; no D gene is confidently identified. The source of this sequence is a human donor who received a COVID-19 vaccine. The base sequence is TGTGCCTGGAACACCCTACTGGGGTCACCCCTCCACTTT. It is translated as CAWNTLLGSPLHF.